Listed below are T cell receptor beta chains from one sample, sequenced in a study of CD8 T cells in Susac syndrome. TCRdb called the immunoSEQ multiplex PCR reads again in MiXCR, with one record for every CDR3 protein. The table includes roughly 180,000 distinct CDR3 sequences, about 95% detected once. The sequenced sample consisted of CD4+ T cells from PBMCs. The receptors come from a human donor in good health. Both conserved end residues are part of each CDR3. D genes are given only for firm matches. Where a row states a size, it is once, few, many or the class of an expanded clone; other rows omit it.

clone size: -; D gene: -; V gene: TRBV29-1; J gene: TRBJ1-2; CDR3 protein: CSVSKRGRNYGYTF; CDR3 DNA: TGCAGCGTTAGTAAGAGAGGGAGAAACTATGGCTACACCTTC
clone size: -; D gene: -; V gene: TRBV29-1; J gene: TRBJ1-1; CDR3 protein: CSGHDNTEAFF; CDR3 DNA: TGCAGCGGACATGATAACACTGAAGCTTTCTTT
clone size: -; D gene: TRBD1; V gene: TRBV24-1; J gene: TRBJ2-2; CDR3 protein: CATRPGTGWDTGELFF; CDR3 DNA: TGTGCCACCCGTCCCGGGACAGGCTGGGACACCGGGGAGCTGTTTTTT
clone size: -; D gene: -; V gene: TRBV15; J gene: TRBJ2-1; CDR3 protein: CATSREWEQFF; CDR3 DNA: TGTGCCACCAGCAGAGAGTGGGAGCAGTTCTTC
clone size: -; D gene: -; V gene: TRBV7-2; J gene: TRBJ2-1; CDR3 protein: CASSLAESSYNEQFF; CDR3 DNA: TGTGCCAGCAGCTTAGCGGAGAGCTCCTACAATGAGCAGTTCTTC
clone size: -; D gene: TRBD1; V gene: TRBV7-3; J gene: TRBJ1-1; CDR3 protein: CASSTTGGTEAFF; CDR3 DNA: TGTGCCAGCAGCACAACAGGGGGGACTGAAGCTTTCTTT
clone size: once; D gene: -; V gene: TRBV28; J gene: TRBJ1-2; CDR3 protein: CASSWGAGYTF; CDR3 DNA: TGTGCCAGCAGTTGGGGGGCTGGCTACACCTTC
clone size: -; D gene: -; V gene: TRBV6-5; J gene: TRBJ2-7; CDR3 protein: CASGEGAIGEQYF; CDR3 DNA: TGTGCCAGCGGGGAAGGGGCGATAGGCGAGCAGTACTTC
clone size: -; D gene: TRBD1; V gene: TRBV6-5; J gene: TRBJ2-7; CDR3 protein: CASQTGPKQYF; CDR3 DNA: TGTGCCAGCCAGACAGGGCCCAAGCAGTACTTC
clone size: -; D gene: -; V gene: TRBV7-9; J gene: TRBJ2-7; CDR3 protein: CASKPGLDSYEQYF; CDR3 DNA: TGTGCCTCCAAACCCGGGCTAGACTCCTACGAGCAGTACTTC
clone size: -; D gene: -; V gene: TRBV29-1; J gene: TRBJ1-2; CDR3 protein: CSVVPDGGGYTF; CDR3 DNA: TGCAGCGTTGTTCCGGACGGTGGTGGCTACACCTTC
clone size: -; D gene: TRBD2; V gene: TRBV6-6; J gene: TRBJ2-7; CDR3 protein: CASSRAGGPSYEQYF; CDR3 DNA: TGTGCCAGCAGTCGGGCGGGAGGGCCTTCCTACGAGCAGTACTTC
clone size: -; D gene: -; V gene: TRBV29-1; J gene: TRBJ1-1; CDR3 protein: CSVWVLVSEAFF; CDR3 DNA: TGCAGCGTCTGGGTGCTGGTTAGTGAAGCTTTCTTT
clone size: -; D gene: TRBD1; V gene: TRBV27; J gene: TRBJ1-2; CDR3 protein: CASITNRGGIGYTF; CDR3 DNA: TGTGCCAGCATCACCAACAGGGGTGGGATTGGCTACACCTTC
clone size: -; D gene: -; V gene: TRBV12-3/TRBV12-4; J gene: TRBJ2-1; CDR3 protein: CASTLGWRPGYNEQFF; CDR3 DNA: TGTGCCAGCACCTTGGGGTGGAGACCCGGATACAATGAGCAGTTCTTC
clone size: -; D gene: -; V gene: TRBV20-1; J gene: TRBJ2-7; CDR3 protein: CSARSREYEQYF; CDR3 DNA: TGCAGTGCTAGGAGTAGGGAATACGAGCAGTACTTC
clone size: -; D gene: -; V gene: TRBV5-1; J gene: TRBJ1-1; CDR3 protein: CASSLRFDTEAFF; CDR3 DNA: TGCGCCAGCAGCTTGCGGTTCGACACTGAAGCTTTCTTT
clone size: -; D gene: -; V gene: TRBV7-8; J gene: TRBJ2-2; CDR3 protein: CASSLLELGTGELFF; CDR3 DNA: TGTGCCAGCAGCCTACTCGAGCTCGGCACCGGGGAGCTGTTTTTT